This T cell receptor (beta chain) emerged from a study of blood T cell repertoires in COVID-19. Study background: COVID-19 samples, acute and convalescent, were from the United States, Italy and Spain.

The CDR3 has 14 residues. Looked up from germline, CDR1 is KGHSH and CDR2 is LQKENI. After removal of 3 bases from V and 8 bases from J, the junction contained 0 bases not matched to a gene. Profiling relied on immunoSEQ multiplex PCR, and the TCRdb table lists in-frame clones only, not all of them. The sample consists of 100,000 or so clones, about 89% of them appearing once. The rearrangement links TRBV18 to TRBJ2-1; TRBD2 aligns across 14 bases. The sequence derives from a woman under 40 with acute or convalescent COVID-19. Material: peripheral blood. The CDR3 sequence is CASSPGLAGDEQFF. The CDR3 DNA follows: TGTGCCAGCTCACCGGGACTAGCGGGGGATGAGCAGTTCTTC.